The T cell receptor beta chain described here comes from a study of T cell changes during pregnancy in multiple sclerosis. Sequencing was performed with immunoSEQ multiplex PCR; in TCRdb, only in-frame clones are kept and a portion is missing. The sample contains tens of thousands of clones, about 88% of which appear only once. V dropped 10 bases and J dropped 9 bases, with 22 bases sitting between them. The CDR3 sequence is 14 residues long. Germline loops: CDR1 ENHRY, CDR2 SYGVKD. The sequence derives from a female donor with multiple sclerosis, enrolled in a pregnancy study. This specimen was CD4+ T cells from peripheral blood mononuclear cells, taken in the first trimester of pregnancy. The gene calls are TRBV10-3 and TRBJ2-1; a possible D gene is TRBD1 (5 bases). The CDR3 loop reads CATELEIRATEQFF. The DNA for the CDR3 is TGTGCCACCGAGCTAGAAATCAGGGCCACTGAGCAGTTCTTC.